This TCR beta chain comes out of a study of CD8+ T cells in alopecia areata. About the study: Treated patients took oral tofacitinib at 5 to 10 mg twice daily.

Looked up from germline, CDR1 is SSHAT and CDR2 is FNYEAQ (reference sequence). The CDR3 is 13 residues long. The V gene lost 5 bases and the J gene lost 7 bases, with 11 bases spanning the gap. Treatment meaning: oral pan-JAK inhibitor, 5-10 mg twice daily. RNA was extracted and reverse transcribed into cDNA as the sequencing template. The data were produced by immunoSEQ multiplex PCR, yet TCRdb's version contains in-frame clones alone and is incomplete. The profile shows 200,000 to 250,000 clones, approximately 72% of them singletons. The TCR was taken from a human donor with alopecia areata. The chain is built from TRBV7-7 and TRBJ1-4; D not certain. The sequencing used CD4+ T cells sorted from blood, collected at week 44, from a patient treated with tofacitinib. DNA of the CDR3: TGTGCCAGCAGCCCCCTATATGGTGAAAAACTGTTTTTT. It specifies CASSPLYGEKLFF.